The text below deals with one T cell receptor beta chain. The source of the sample is a study of identical twins. Germline V gives CDR1 MNHNS, CDR2 SASEGT. This CDR3 comprises 16 residues. V lost 5 bases, J lost 0 bases, and 8 bases stayed unmatched. TCRdb independently ran MiXCR on the 5' RACE reads; one entry per CDR3 protein. The sample holds 200,000 or so distinct CDR3 sequences; roughly 15% are singletons and the top ten take 40% to 45%. The sample also formed part of further work on T cells expressing NK-cell markers.

The sequenced sample was CD8+ T cells sorted from blood. The V call is TRBV6-1, the J call TRBJ1-2; 8 bases agree with TRBD1. The sequence came from a woman aged 18 to 35 in good health. DNA for the CDR3: TGTGCCAGCAGTCCCGACAGGGGACCAACTAACTATGGCTACACCTTC. Protein: CASSPDRGPTNYGYTF.